This TCR beta chain stems from a study of blood T cell repertoires in COVID-19. Study at large: The United States, Italy and Spain supplied acute and convalescent COVID-19 samples. In each case, the material was cDNA or gDNA derived from T cells, B-cell-depleted T cells, or PBMCs.

Authors' processing steps: Nucleated cell number was recorded as an estimate derived from reference gene primer amplification. Assay: immunoSEQ multiplex PCR; the TCRdb copy retains only in-frame clones and omits some. That table supplies the V and J calls and clone size; D and trimming were determined from the DNA. This repertoire shows 100,000 to 150,000 clones, 65% to 90% found once; its top ten account for more than 20%. The length of the CDR3 is 19 residues. The source material was peripheral blood. The origin of this receptor is a woman aged 80 or older with acute or convalescent COVID-19. The chain uses TRBV21-1 and TRBJ1-2; TRBD1 was called by the table and not checked on the DNA. TRBV21-1 is a pseudogene. The CDR3 reads CASSAVGKGQGGTNYGYTF. The CDR3 DNA sequence: TGTGCCAGCAGCGCGGTGGGGAAGGGACAGGGAGGAACAAACTATGGCTACACCTTC.